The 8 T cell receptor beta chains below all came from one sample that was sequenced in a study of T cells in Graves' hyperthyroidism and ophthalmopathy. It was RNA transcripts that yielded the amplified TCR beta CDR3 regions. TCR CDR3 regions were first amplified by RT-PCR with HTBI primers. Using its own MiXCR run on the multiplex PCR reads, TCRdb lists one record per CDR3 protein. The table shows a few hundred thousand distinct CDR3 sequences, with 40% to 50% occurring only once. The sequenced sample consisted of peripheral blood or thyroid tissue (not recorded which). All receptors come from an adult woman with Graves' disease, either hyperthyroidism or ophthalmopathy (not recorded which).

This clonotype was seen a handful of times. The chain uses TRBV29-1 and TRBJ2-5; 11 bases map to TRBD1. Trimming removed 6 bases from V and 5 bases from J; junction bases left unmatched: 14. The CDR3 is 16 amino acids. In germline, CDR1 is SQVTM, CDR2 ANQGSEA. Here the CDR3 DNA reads TGCAGCGTCATAGGTGGACAGGGGGCGCAGTGGGAGACCCAGTACTTC. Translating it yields CSVIGGQGAQWETQYF.

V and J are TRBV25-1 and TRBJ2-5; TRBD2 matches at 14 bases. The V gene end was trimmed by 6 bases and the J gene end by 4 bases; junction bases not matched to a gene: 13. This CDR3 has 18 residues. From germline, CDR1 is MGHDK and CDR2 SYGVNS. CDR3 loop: CASSEGLGTSGRGETQYF. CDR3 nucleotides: TGTGCCAGCAGCGAGGGCCTTGGGACTAGCGGGAGAGGAGAGACCCAGTACTTC.

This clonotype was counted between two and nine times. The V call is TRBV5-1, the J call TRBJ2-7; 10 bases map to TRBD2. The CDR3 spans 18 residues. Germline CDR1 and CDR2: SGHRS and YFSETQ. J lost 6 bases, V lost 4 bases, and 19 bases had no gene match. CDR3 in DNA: TGCGCCAGCAGCCAAATCACAGGGGGAGGGCTAGCGGGAGCCGAGCAGTACTTC. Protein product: CASSQITGGGLAGAEQYF.

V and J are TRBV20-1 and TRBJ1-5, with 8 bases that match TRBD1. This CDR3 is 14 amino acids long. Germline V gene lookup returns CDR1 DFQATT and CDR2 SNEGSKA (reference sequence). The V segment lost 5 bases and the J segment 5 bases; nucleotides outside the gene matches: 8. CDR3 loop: CSASTGGKDQPQHF. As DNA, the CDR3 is TGCAGTGCTTCTACAGGGGGAAAGGATCAGCCCCAGCATTTT.

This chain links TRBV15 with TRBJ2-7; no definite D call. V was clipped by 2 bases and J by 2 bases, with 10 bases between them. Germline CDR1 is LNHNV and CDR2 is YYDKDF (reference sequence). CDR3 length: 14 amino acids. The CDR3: CATSRREAPYEQYF. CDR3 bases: TGTGCCACCAGCAGACGAGAAGCACCCTACGAGCAGTACTTC.

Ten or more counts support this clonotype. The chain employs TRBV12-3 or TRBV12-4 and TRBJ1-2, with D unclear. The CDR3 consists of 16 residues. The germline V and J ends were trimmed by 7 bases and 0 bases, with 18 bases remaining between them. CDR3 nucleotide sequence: TGTGCCAGCATCAAAACCGGGATCGACACTAACTATGGCTACACCTTC. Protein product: CASIKTGIDTNYGYTF.

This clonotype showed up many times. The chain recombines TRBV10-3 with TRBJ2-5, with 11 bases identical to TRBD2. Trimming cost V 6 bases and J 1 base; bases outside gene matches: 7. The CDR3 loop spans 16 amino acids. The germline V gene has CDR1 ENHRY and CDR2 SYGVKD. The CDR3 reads CAISARLAGLQETQYF. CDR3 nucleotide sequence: TGTGCCATCAGCGCCAGACTAGCGGGACTCCAAGAGACCCAGTACTTC.

The CDR3 region has the DNA TGCGCCAGCAGCGAACAGTCCGGCGGGGGAGGCTACACCTTC. This encodes CASSEQSGGGGYTF. V and J are TRBV5-1 and TRBJ1-2; the D gene is possibly TRBD1 (5 bases). The CDR3 spans 14 residues. V was pared by 4 bases and J by 8 bases, with 18 bases between. The germline CDR1 and CDR2 sequences are SGHRS and YFSETQ.